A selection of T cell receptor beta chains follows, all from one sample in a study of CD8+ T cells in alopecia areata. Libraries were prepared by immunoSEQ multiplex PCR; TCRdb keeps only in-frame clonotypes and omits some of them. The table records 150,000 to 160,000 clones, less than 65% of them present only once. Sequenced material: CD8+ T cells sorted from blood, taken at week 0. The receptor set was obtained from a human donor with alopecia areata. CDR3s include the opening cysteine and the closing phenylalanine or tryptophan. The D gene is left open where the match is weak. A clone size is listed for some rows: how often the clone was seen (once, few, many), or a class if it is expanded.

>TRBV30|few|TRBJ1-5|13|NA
CAWSLTADGPQHF
TGTGCCTGGAGTCTGACAGCCGACGGGCCCCAGCATTTT
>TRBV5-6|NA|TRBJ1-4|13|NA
CASSTAGNEKLFF
TGTGCCAGCAGCACCGCCGGGAATGAAAAACTGTTTTTT
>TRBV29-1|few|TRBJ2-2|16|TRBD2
CSAETSGGPNTGELFF
TGCAGCGCCGAGACTAGCGGGGGGCCGAACACCGGGGAGCTGTTTTTT
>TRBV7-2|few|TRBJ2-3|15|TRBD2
CASSLELAGGDTQYF
TGTGCCAGCAGCTTAGAACTAGCGGGGGGAGATACGCAGTATTTT
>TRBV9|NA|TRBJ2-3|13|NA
CASSAVVPDTQYF
TGTGCCAGCAGCGCAGTCGTCCCAGATACGCAGTATTTT
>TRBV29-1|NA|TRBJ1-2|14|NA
CSVERPGPYYGYTF
TGCAGCGTTGAACGGCCCGGGCCTTACTATGGCTACACCTTC
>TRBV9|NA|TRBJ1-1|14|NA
CASGGGGRSTEAFF
TGTGCCAGCGGAGGCGGGGGTCGGAGCACTGAAGCTTTCTTT
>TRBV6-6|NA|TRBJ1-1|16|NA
CASRGPSRTLNTEAFF
TGTGCCAGCCGCGGACCATCTCGGACCCTGAACACTGAAGCTTTCTTT
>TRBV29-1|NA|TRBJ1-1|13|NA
CSVAPSDGKAAFF
TGCAGCGTCGCTCCCTCCGACGGAAAAGCGGCTTTCTTT
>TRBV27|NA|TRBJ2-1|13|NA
CASRPAPYNEQFF
TGTGCCAGCAGACCCGCTCCTTACAATGAGCAGTTCTTC
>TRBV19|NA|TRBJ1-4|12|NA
CASSIGDEKLFF
TGTGCCAGTAGTATTGGGGATGAAAAACTGTTTTTT
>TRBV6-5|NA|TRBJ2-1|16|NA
CASSYDGGGSYNEQFF
TGTGCCAGCAGTTACGATGGCGGAGGCTCCTACAATGAGCAGTTCTTC
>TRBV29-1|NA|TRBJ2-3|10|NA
CSVVSDTQYF
TGCAGCGTTGTTTCCGATACGCAGTATTTT
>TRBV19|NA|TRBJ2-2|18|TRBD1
CASSSGTASGSDTGELFF
TGTGCCAGTTCCTCCGGGACAGCCTCGGGGTCGGACACCGGGGAGCTGTTTTTT
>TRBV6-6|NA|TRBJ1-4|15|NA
CASSYSGQAAEKLFF
TGTGCCAGCAGTTACTCTGGGCAGGCTGCGGAAAAACTGTTTTTT
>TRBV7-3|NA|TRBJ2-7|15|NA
CASSLGIAGTNEQYF
TGTGCCAGCAGCTTAGGTATAGCAGGGACCAACGAGCAGTACTTC
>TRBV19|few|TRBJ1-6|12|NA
CASSIGNSPLHF
TGTGCCAGTAGTATCGGGAATTCACCCCTCCACTTT
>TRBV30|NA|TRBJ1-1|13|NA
CAWSVVENTEAFF
TGTGCCTGGAGTGTGGTAGAGAACACTGAAGCTTTCTTT
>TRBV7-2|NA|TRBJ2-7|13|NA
CASSSSGDRPEYF
TGTGCCAGCAGCTCCAGCGGGGACAGGCCAGAGTACTTC
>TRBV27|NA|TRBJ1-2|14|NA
CASSPGRDFDGYTF
TGTGCCAGCAGTCCCGGCAGGGACTTCGATGGCTACACCTTC
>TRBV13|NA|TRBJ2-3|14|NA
CASSYRQAADTQYF
TGTGCCAGCAGCTACCGACAGGCGGCAGATACGCAGTATTTT
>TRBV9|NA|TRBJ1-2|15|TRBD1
CASSAGDRVLGGYTF
TGTGCCAGCAGCGCAGGAGACAGGGTCTTAGGGGGCTACACCTTC
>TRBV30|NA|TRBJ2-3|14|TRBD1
CAYQTGGSTDTQYF
TGTGCCTACCAGACAGGGGGAAGCACAGATACGCAGTATTTT
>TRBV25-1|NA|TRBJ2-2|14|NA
CASSESGGSGELFF
TGTGCCAGCAGTGAATCGGGTGGGTCCGGGGAGCTGTTTTTT
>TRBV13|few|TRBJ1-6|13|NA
CASSLFGESPLHF
TGTGCCAGCAGCTTATTCGGGGAATCACCCCTCCACTTT
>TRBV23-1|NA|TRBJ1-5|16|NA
CASSQYPEGLNQPQHF
TGCGCCAGCAGTCAATATCCCGAAGGCCTTAATCAGCCCCAGCATTTT
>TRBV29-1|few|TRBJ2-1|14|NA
CSVEYRERANEQFF
TGCAGCGTTGAGTACCGGGAGAGGGCGAATGAGCAGTTCTTC
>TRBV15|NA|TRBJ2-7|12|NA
CATSKGGYEQYF
TGTGCCACCAGCAAGGGGGGCTACGAGCAGTACTTC
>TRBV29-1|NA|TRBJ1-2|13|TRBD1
CSVERGTGNGYTF
TGCAGCGTTGAAAGGGGGACAGGGAATGGCTACACCTTC
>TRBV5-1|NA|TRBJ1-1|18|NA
CASSLAGGGKGGNTEAFF
TGCGCCAGCAGCTTGGCCGGCGGAGGGAAGGGAGGAAACACTGAAGCTTTCTTT
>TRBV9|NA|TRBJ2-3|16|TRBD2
CASRDSGGDMRDTQYF
TGTGCCAGCAGAGATAGCGGGGGCGACATGAGGGATACGCAGTATTTT
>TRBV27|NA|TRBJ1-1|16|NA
CASSFGGHSAHTEAFF
TGTGCCAGCAGTTTCGGAGGGCACTCGGCCCACACTGAAGCTTTCTTT
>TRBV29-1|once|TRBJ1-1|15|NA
CSVGRTTGMGTEAFF
TGCAGCGTTGGAAGAACCACAGGGATGGGGACTGAAGCTTTCTTT
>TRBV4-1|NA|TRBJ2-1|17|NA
CASSQRSIMASEDEQFF
TGCGCCAGCAGCCAACGGTCTATTATGGCTAGCGAGGATGAGCAGTTCTTC
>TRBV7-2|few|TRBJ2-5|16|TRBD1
CASSLVLGDREETQYF
TGTGCCAGCAGCTTAGTGTTGGGGGACAGGGAAGAGACCCAGTACTTC
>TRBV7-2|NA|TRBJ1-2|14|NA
CASSTGTDLGGYTF
TGTGCCAGCAGCACGGGGACGGACCTCGGCGGCTACACCTTC
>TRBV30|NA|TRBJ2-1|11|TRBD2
CAWSQGTRGFF
TGTGCCTGGAGTCAAGGGACTAGGGGTTTCTTC
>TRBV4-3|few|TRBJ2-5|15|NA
CASSQDRDTKETQYF
TGCGCCAGCAGCCAAGATAGAGACACGAAAGAGACCCAGTACTTC
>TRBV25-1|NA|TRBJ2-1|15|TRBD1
CASSEYRQGDDEQFF
TGTGCCAGCAGTGAATATCGTCAGGGGGACGATGAGCAGTTCTTC
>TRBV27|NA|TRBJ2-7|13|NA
CASSLSLSYEQYF
TGTGCCAGCAGTTTATCCTTATCCTACGAGCAGTACTTC
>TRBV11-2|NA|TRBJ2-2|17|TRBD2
CASSQDGAGANTGELFF
TGTGCCAGCAGCCAGGACGGTGCGGGGGCGAACACCGGGGAGCTGTTTTTT
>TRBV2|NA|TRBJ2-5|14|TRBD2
CASSVKRGAQTQYF
TGTGCCAGCAGTGTCAAGCGGGGGGCCCAGACCCAGTACTTC
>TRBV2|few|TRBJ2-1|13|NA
CASSARIYNEQFF
TGTGCCAGCAGTGCTCGGATTTACAATGAGCAGTTCTTC
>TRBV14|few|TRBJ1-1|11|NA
CASSRNTEAFF
TGTGCCAGCAGCCGGAACACTGAAGCTTTCTTT
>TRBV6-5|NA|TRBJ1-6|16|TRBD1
CASSSPGTGVGPPLHF
TGTGCCAGCAGTTCCCCCGGGACAGGGGTAGGTCCACCCCTCCACTTT
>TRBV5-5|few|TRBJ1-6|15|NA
CASSFPGEDNSPLHF
TGTGCCAGCAGCTTCCCAGGAGAAGATAATTCACCCCTCCACTTT
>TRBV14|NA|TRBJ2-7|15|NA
CASSQGSGYVYEQYF
TGTGCCAGCAGCCAAGGGTCGGGGTATGTCTACGAGCAGTACTTC
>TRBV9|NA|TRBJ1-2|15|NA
CASSVEGDSLYGYTF
TGTGCCAGCAGCGTAGAGGGGGACTCGCTCTATGGCTACACCTTC
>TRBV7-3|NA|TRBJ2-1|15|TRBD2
CASSTSGGTYNEQFF
TGTGCCAGCAGCACCAGCGGGGGGACTTACAATGAGCAGTTCTTC
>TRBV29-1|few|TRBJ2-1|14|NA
CSVAGDSTYNEQFF
TGCAGCGTAGCAGGGGACTCTACCTACAATGAGCAGTTCTTC
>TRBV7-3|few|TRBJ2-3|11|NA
CASSTTDTQYF
TGTGCCAGCAGTACCACAGATACGCAGTATTTT